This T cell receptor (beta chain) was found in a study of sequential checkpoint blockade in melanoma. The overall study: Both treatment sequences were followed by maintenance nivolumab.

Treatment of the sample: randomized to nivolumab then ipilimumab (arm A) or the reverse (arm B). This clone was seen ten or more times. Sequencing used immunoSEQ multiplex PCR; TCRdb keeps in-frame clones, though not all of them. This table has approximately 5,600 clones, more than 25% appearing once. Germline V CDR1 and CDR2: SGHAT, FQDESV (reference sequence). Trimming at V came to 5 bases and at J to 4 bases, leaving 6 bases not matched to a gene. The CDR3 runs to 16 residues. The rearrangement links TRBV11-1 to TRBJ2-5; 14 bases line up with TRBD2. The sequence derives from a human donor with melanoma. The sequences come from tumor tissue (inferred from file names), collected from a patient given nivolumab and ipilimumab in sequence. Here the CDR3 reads CASSPDGTSGRETQYF. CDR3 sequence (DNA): TGTGCCAGCAGCCCGGACGGGACTAGCGGGAGAGAGACCCAGTACTTC.